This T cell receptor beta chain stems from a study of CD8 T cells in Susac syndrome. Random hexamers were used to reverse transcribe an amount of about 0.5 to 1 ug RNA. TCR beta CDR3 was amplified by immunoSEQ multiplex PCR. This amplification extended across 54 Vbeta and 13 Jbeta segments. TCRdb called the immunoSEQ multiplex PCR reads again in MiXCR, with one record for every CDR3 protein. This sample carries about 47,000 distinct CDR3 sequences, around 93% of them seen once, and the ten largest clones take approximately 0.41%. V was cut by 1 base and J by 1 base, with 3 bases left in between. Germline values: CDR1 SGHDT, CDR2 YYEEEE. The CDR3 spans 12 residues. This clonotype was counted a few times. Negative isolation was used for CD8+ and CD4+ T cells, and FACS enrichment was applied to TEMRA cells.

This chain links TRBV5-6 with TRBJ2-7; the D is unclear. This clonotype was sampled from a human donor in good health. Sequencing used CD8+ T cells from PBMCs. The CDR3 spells CASSLSSYEQYF. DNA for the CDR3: TGTGCCAGCAGCTTGTCTTCCTACGAGCAGTACTTC.